This T cell receptor (beta chain) derives from a study of blood T cells in healthy people across ages. Notes on the study in general: Leaving the PBMCs unsorted stopped any conclusive comparison of naive versus antigen-experienced cells. Estimated diversity that came from one million T cells was considered an underestimate.

Germline values: CDR1 MGHRA, CDR2 YSYEKL. The CDR3 covers 15 residues. V dropped 0 bases and J dropped 8; count of bases not matched to a gene: 7. Next came a second PCR, run for about 6 to 12 cycles, which used a sample-barcoded 5' primer along with a J-beta primer mix. The template-switch adaptor was a 5' adaptor with 12 random nucleotides. It tagged each cDNA molecule. TCRdb used MiXCR to reprocess the 5' RACE reads, holding one entry per CDR3 protein. Of approximately 800,000 distinct CDR3 sequences in the sample, roughly 26% were seen once. This clonotype appeared a few times. Its target is unknown. These data were also reused for a study on T cells of mothers and their children. That source notes: cDNA synthesis used all extracted RNA, about 1.5 ug per 15 ul.

The clonotype originates from a boy aged 5-17 years in good health. The chain uses TRBV4-1 and TRBJ1-2; 9 bases fit TRBD1. The sample comprised blood. CDR3 sequence reads: CASSQDGGDRDGYTF. DNA of the CDR3: TGCGCCAGCAGCCAAGATGGGGGGGACAGGGACGGCTACACCTTC.